This TCR beta chain came from a study of cytomegalovirus exposure and HLA in healthy donors. General study findings and limits: TCR beta V segments were, for the most part, productive about 87% or about 30% of the time in an earlier analysis. The study assumed roughly uniform donor sequencing depth for presence/absence analyses. Reports described diagnosis of cytomegalovirus status by the classifier as highly specific and sensitive. Indistinguishability led to the exclusion of some V segments, TRBV6-2 and TRBV6-3 included.

The primer mix had 60 Vbeta and 13 Jbeta primers. Sequencing was performed with immunoSEQ multiplex PCR; in TCRdb, only in-frame clones are kept and a portion is missing. Of about 140,000 clones in the sample, around 66% are singletons; the top ten hold approximately 6.5%. This CDR3 has 15 amino acids. Germline V gene sequence: CDR1 SEHNR, CDR2 FQNEAQ (reference sequence). V was shortened by 5 bases and J by 2 bases, with 15 bases between the two germline ends. As to this clone: Its antigen remains unidentified.

The specimen sequenced was PBMCs. The sequence was obtained from a woman between 55 and 75 years old in good health and CMV-seronegative. The chain carries TRBV7-9 and TRBJ1-1; the D gene is possibly TRBD1 (6 bases). CDR3 sequence (DNA): TGTGCCAGCAGCCACCTGGGCAGGGGTAACACTGAAGCTTTCTTT. Translated, it gives CASSHLGRGNTEAFF.